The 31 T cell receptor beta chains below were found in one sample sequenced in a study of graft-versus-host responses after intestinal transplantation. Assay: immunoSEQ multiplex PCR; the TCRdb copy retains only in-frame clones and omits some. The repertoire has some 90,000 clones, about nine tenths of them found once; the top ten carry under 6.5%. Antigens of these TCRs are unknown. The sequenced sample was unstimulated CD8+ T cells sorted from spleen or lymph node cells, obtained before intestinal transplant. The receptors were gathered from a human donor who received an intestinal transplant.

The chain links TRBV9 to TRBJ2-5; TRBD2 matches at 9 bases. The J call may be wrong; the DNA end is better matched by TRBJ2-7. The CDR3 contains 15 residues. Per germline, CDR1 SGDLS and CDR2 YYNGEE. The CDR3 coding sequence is TGTGCCAGCAGCGTATCTGGCGGGGGGGCCTACGAGCAGTACTTC. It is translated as CASSVSGGGAYEQYF.

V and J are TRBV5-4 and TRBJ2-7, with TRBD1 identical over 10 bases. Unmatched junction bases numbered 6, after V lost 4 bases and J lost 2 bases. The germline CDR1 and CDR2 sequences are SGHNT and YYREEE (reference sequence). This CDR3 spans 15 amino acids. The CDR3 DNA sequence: TGTGCCAGCAGCGACCTGGGACAGGGGACCTACGAGCAGTACTTC. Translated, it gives CASSDLGQGTYEQYF.

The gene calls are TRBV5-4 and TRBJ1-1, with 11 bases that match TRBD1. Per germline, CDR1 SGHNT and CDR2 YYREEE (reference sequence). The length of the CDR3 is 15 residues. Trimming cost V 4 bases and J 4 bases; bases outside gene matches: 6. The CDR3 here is CASSPYGTGGTEAFF. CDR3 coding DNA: TGTGCCAGCAGCCCCTATGGGACAGGGGGCACTGAAGCTTTCTTT. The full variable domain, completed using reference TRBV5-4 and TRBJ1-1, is ETGVTQSPTHLIKTRGQQVTLRCSSQSGHNTVSWYQQALGQGPQFIFQYYREEENGRGNFPPRFSGLQFPNYSSELNVNALELDDSALYLCASSPYGTGGTEAFFGQGTRLTVV.

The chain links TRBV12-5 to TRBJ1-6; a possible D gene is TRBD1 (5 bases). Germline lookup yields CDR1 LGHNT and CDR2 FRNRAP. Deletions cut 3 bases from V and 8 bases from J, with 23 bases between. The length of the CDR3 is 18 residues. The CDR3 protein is CASGFTLQRTKGYSPLHF. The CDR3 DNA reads TGTGCTAGTGGTTTTACTTTACAAAGGACAAAAGGGTATTCACCCCTCCACTTT.

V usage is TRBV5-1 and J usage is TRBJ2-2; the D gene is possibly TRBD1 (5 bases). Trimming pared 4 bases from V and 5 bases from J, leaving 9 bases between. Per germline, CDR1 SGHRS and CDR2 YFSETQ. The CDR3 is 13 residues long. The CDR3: CASSPTGTGELFF. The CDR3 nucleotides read TGCGCCAGCAGCCCAACAGGAACCGGGGAGCTGTTTTTT.

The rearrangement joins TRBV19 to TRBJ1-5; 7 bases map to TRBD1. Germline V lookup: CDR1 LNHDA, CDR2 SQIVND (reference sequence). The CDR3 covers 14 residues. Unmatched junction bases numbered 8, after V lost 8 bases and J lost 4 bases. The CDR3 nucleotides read TGTGCCAGTGGCTGGGGACAGCCAAATCAGCCCCAGCATTTT. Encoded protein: CASGWGQPNQPQHF. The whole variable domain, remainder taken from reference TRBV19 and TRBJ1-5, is DGGITQSPKYLFRKEGQNVTLSCEQNLNHDAMYWYRQDPGQGLRLIYYSQIVNDFQKGDIAEGYSVSREKKESFPLTVTSAQKNPTAFYLCASGWGQPNQPQHFGDGTRLSIL.

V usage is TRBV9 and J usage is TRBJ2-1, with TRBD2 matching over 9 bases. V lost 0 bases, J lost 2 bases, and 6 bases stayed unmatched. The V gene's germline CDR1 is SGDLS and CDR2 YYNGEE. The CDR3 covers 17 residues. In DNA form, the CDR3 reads TGTGCCAGCAGCGTAGCTAGCGGGGCTGGCCCCTACAATGAGCAGTTCTTC. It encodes CASSVASGAGPYNEQFF.

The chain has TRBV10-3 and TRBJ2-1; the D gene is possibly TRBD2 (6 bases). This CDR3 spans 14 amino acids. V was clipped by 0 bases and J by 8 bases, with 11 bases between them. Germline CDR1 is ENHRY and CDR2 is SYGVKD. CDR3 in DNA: TGTGCCATCAGTGAGTCGGAGGGGAGGCATGAGCAGTTCTTC. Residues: CAISESEGRHEQFF.

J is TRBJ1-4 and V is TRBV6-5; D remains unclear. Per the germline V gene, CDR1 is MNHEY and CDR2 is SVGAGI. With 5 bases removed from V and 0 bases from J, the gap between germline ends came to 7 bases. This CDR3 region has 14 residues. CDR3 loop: CASSPRSTNEKLFF. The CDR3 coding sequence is TGTGCCAGCAGTCCCCGTTCAACTAATGAAAAACTGTTTTTT.

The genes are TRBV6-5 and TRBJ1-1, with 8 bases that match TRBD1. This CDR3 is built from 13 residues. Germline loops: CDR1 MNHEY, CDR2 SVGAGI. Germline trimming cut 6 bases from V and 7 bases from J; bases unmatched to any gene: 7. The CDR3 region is CASSPGTGLEAFF. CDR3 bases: TGTGCCAGCAGCCCCGGGACAGGACTTGAAGCTTTCTTT.

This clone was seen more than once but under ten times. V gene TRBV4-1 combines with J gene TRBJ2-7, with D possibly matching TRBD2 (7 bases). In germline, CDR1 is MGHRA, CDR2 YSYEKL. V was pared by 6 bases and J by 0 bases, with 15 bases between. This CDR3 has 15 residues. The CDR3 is CASRGGGGGSYEQYF. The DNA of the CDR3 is TGCGCCAGCAGAGGGGGGGGCGGAGGCTCCTACGAGCAGTACTTC.

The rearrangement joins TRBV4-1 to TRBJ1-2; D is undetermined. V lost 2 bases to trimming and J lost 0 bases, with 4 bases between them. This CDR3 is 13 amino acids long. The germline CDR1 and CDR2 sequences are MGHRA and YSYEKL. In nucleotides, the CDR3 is TGCGCCAGCAGCCAAACAGCTAACTATGGCTACACCTTC. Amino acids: CASSQTANYGYTF.

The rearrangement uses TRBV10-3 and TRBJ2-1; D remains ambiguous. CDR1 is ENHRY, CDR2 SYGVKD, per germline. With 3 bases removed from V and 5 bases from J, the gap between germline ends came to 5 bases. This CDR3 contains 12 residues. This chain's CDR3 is CAISDRDNEQFF. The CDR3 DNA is TGTGCCATCAGTGATCGGGACAATGAGCAGTTCTTC.

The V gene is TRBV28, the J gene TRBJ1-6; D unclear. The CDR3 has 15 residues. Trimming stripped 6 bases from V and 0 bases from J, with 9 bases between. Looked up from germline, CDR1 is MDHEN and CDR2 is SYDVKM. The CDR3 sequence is CASRALSSYNSPLHF. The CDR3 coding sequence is TGTGCCAGCAGGGCCCTAAGCTCCTATAATTCACCCCTCCACTTT. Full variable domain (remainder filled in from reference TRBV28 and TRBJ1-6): DVKVTQSSRYLVKRTGEKVFLECVQDMDHENMFWYRQDPGLGLRLIYFSYDVKMKEKGDIPEGYSVSREKKERFSLILESASTNQTSMYLCASRALSSYNSPLHFGNGTRLTVT.

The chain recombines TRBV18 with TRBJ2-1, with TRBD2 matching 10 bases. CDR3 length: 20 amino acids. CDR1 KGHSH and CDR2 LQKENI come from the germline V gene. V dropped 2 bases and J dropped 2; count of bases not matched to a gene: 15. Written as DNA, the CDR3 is TGTGCCAGCTCACCAAGGTCGCTCGTAACTAGCGGGGTAACCTACAATGAGCAGTTCTTC. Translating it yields CASSPRSLVTSGVTYNEQFF.

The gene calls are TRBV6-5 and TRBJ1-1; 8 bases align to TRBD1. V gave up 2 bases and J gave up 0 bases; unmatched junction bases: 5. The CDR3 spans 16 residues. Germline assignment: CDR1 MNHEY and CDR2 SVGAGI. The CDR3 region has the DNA TGTGCCAGCAGTTACAACCGGGACAGGATGAACACTGAAGCTTTCTTT. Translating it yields CASSYNRDRMNTEAFF.

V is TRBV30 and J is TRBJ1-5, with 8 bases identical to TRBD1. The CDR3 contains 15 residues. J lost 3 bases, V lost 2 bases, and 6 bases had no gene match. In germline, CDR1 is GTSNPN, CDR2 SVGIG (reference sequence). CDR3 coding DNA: TGTGCCTGGAGTCGGGACAGGTCCTCCAATCAGCCCCAGCATTTT. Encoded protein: CAWSRDRSSNQPQHF.

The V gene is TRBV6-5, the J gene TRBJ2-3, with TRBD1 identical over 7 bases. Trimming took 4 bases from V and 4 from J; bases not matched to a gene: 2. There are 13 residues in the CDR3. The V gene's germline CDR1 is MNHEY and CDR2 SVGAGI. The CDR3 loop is CASSSTGPDTQYF. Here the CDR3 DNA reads TGTGCCAGCAGTTCGACAGGGCCAGATACGCAGTATTTT.

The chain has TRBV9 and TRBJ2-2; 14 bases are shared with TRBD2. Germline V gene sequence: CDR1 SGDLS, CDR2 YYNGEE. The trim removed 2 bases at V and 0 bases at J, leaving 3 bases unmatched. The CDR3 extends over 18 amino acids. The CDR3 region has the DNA TGTGCCAGCAGCGTTGGACTAGCGGGGGGCGCGAACACCGGGGAGCTGTTTTTT. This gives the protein CASSVGLAGGANTGELFF.

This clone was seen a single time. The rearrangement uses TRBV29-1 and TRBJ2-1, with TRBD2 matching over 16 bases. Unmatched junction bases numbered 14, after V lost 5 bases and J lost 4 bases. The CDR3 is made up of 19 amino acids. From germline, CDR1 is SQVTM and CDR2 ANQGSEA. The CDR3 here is CSVLWTDPGLAGGYNEQFF. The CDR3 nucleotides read TGCAGCGTTCTATGGACAGATCCGGGACTAGCGGGAGGGTACAATGAGCAGTTCTTC.

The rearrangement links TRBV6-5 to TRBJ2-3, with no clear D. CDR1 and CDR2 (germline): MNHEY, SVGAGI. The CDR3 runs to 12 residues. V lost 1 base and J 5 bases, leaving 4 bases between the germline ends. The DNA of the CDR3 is TGTGCCAGCAGTTACTTTGGAGATACGCAGTATTTT. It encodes CASSYFGDTQYF.

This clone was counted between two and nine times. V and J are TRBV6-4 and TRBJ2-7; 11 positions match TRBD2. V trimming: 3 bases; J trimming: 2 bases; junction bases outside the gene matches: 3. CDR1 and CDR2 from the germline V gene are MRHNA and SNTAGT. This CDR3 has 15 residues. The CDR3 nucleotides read TGTGCCAGCAGTGAAGGGACTAGCGGACCCTACGAGCAGTACTTC. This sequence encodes CASSEGTSGPYEQYF.

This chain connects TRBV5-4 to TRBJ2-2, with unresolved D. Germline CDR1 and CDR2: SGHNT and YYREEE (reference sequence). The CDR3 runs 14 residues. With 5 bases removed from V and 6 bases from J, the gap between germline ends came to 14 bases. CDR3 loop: CASSWRSRAGELFF. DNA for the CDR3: TGTGCCAGCAGTTGGCGGTCACGGGCCGGGGAGCTGTTTTTT.

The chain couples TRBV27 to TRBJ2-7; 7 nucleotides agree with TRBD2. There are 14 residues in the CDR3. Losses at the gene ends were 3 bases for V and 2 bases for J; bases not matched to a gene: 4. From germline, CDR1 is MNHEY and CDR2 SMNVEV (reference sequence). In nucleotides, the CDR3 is TGTGCCAGCAGTTTGGGAGGGGAGCCCTACGAGCAGTACTTC. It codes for CASSLGGEPYEQYF.

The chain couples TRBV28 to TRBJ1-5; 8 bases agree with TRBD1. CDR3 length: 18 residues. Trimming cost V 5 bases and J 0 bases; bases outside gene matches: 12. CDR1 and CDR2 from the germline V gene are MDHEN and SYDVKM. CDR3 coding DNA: TGTGCCAGCAGTCTCGGACAGGGAGGAACTTATAGCAATCAGCCCCAGCATTTT. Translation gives CASSLGQGGTYSNQPQHF. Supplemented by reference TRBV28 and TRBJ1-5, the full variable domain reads DVKVTQSSRYLVKRTGEKVFLECVQDMDHENMFWYRQDPGLGLRLIYFSYDVKMKEKGDIPEGYSVSREKKERFSLILESASTNQTSMYLCASSLGQGGTYSNQPQHFGDGTRLSIL.

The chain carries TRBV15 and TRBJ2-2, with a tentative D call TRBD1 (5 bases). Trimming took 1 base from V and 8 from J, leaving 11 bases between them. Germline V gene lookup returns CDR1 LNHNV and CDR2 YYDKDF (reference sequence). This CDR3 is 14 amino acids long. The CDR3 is CATSRVVGQGELFF. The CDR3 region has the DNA TGTGCCACCAGCAGAGTGGTCGGACAAGGGGAGCTGTTTTTT.

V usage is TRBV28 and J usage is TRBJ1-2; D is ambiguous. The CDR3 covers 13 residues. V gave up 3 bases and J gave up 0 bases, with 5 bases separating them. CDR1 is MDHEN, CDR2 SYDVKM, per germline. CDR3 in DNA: TGTGCCAGCAGTTTCCAGCCTAACTATGGCTACACCTTC. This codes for CASSFQPNYGYTF.

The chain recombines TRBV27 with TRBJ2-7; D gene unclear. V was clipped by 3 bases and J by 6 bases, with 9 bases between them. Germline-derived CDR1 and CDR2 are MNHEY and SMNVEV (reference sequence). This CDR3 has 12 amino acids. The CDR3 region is CASSFLGSEQYF. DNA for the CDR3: TGTGCCAGCAGTTTCTTAGGGTCCGAGCAGTACTTC.

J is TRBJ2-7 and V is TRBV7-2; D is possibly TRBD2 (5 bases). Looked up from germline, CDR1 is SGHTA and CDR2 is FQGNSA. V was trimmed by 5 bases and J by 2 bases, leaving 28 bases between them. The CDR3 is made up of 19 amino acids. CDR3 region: CASSHYGVGPFSLPYEQYF. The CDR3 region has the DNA TGTGCCAGCAGCCACTACGGGGTAGGTCCTTTCTCCCTCCCCTACGAGCAGTACTTC.

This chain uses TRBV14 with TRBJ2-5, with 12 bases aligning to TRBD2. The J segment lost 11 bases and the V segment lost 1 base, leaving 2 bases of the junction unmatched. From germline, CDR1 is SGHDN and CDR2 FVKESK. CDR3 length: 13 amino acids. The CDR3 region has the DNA TGTGCCAGCAGCCAAGGACTAGCGGGAGAGCAGTACTTC. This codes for CASSQGLAGEQYF.

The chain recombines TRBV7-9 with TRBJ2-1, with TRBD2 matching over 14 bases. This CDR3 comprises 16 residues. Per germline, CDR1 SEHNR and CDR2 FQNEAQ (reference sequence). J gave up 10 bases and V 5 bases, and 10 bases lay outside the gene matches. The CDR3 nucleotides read TGTGCCAGCAGCAGCCCGGGGACTAGCGGGGGTAACGAGCAGTTCTTC. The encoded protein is CASSSPGTSGGNEQFF.